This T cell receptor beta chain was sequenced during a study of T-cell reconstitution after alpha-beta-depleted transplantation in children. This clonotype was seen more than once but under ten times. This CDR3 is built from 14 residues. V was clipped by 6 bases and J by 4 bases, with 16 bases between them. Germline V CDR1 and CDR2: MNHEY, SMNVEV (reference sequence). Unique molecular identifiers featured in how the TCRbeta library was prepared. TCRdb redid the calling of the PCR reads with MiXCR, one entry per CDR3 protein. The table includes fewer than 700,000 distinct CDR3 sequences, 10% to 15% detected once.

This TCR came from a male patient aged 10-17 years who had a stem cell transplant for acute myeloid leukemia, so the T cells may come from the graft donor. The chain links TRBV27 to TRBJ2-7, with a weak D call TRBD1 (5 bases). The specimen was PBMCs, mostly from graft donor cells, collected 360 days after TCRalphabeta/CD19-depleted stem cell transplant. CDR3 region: CASRKQALMYEQYF. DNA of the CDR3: TGTGCCAGCAGAAAACAGGCTCTTATGTACGAGCAGTACTTC.